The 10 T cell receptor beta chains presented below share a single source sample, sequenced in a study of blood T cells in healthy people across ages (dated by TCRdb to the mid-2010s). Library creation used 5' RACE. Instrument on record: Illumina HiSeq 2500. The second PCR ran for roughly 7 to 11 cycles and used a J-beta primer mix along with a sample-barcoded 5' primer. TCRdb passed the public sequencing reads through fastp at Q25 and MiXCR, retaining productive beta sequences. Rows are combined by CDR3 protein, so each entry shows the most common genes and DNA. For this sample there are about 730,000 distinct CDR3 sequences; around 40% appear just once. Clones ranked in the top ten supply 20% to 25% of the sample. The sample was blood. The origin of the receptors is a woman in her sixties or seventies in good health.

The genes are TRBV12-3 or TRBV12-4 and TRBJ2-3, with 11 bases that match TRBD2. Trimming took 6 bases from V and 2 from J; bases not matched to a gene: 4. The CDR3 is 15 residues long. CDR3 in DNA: TGTGCCAGCAGGTGGACTAGCGGGTACACAGATACGCAGTATTTT. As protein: CASRWTSGYTDTQYF.

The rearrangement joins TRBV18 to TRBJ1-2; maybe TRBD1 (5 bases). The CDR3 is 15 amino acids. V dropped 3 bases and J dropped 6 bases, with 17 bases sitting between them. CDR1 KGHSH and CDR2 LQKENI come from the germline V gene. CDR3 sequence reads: CASSPPGRLGHGYTF. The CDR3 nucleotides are TGTGCCAGCTCACCGCCGGGACGGCTGGGCCATGGCTACACCTTC.

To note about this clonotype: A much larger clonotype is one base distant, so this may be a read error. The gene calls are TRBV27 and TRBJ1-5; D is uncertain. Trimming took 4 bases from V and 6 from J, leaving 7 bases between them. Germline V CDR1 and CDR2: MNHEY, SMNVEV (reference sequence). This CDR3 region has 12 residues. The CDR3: CASSSPGQPQHF. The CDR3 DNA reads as TGTGCCAGCAGTTCCCCCGGTCAGCCCCAGCATTTT.

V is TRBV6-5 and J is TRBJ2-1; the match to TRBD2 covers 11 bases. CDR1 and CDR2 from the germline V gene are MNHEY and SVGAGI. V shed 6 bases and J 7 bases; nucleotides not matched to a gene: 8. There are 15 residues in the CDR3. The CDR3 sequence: CASSSLSGGENEQFF. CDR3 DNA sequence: TGTGCCAGCAGCTCACTTAGCGGGGGGGAAAATGAGCAGTTCTTC.

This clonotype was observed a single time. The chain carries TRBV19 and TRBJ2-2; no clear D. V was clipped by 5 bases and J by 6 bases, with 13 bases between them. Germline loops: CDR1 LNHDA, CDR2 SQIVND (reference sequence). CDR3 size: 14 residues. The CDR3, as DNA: TGTGCCAGTAGTGGATACACGGTCCCCGGGGAGCTGTTTTTT. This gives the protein CASSGYTVPGELFF.

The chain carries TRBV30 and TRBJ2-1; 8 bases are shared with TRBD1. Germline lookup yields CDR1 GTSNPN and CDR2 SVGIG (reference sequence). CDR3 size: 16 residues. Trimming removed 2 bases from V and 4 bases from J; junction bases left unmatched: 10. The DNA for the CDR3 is TGTGCCTGGAGTAGTTACAGGGGGGTCGGGTACAATGAGCAGTTCTTC. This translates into CAWSSYRGVGYNEQFF.

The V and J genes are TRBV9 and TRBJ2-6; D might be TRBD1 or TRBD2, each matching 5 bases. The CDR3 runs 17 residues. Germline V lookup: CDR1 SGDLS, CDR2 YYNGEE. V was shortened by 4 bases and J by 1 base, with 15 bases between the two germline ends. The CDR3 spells CASSLGTDGSGANVLTF. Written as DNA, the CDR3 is TGTGCCAGCAGCCTTGGGACCGACGGGTCTGGGGCCAACGTCCTGACTTTC.

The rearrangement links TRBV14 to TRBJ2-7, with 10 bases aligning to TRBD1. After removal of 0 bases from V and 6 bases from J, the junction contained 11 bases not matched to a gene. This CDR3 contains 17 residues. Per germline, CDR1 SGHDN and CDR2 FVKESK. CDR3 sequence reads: CASSQDSSKGQGSEQYF. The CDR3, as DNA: TGTGCCAGCAGCCAAGATTCTAGTAAGGGACAGGGGAGCGAGCAGTACTTC. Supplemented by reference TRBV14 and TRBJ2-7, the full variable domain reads EAGVTQFPSHSVIEKGQTVTLRCDPISGHDNLYWYRRVMGKEIKFLLHFVKESKQDESGMPNNRFLAERTGGTYSTLKVQPAELEDSGVYFCASSQDSSKGQGSEQYFGPGTRLTVT.

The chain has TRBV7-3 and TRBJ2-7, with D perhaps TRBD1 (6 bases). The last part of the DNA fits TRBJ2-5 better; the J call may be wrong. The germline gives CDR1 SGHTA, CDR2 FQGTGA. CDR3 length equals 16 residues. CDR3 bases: TGTGCCAGCAGCTTAAATGGGGACACTGTTCAAGAGACCCAGTACTTC. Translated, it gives CASSLNGDTVQETQYF.

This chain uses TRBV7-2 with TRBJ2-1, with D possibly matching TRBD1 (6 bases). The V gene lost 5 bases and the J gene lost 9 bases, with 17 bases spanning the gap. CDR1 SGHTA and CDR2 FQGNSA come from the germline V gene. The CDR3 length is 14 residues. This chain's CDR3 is CASSRRDIRSEQFF. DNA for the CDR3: TGTGCCAGCAGCCGCCGGGACATCAGGAGTGAGCAGTTCTTC.